The 30 T cell receptor beta chains in this list originate from one sample, sequenced in a study of untreated major depressive disorder (dated by TCRdb to the late 2010s). The receptor library was made with the immunoSEQ multiplex PCR assay. The source is immuneACCESS, and TCRdb retained only in-frame sequences with V and J called. Part of the clones is not carried over; for the studies checked, unresolved V genes explain less than half of this, and the remainder is unexplained. The sample table records 20,000 to 25,000 clones; 85% to 90% of these occur just once. In total, the top ten clones hold around 0.5% of the sample. Sequenced input: CD4+ T cells from PBMCs. These receptors were taken from a woman in her thirties or forties in good health.

The CDR3 coding sequence is TGTGCCAGCAGTTTAGGACAGGGGGGTGGAATCTATGGCTACACCTTC. This codes for CASSLGQGGGIYGYTF. This rearrangement joins TRBV28 to TRBJ1-2; 10 bases are a match to TRBD1. The CDR3 is 16 residues long. V dropped 2 bases and J dropped 4; count of bases not matched to a gene: 7. Germline V gene data show CDR1 as MDHEN and CDR2 as SYDVKM.

The chain joins TRBV29-1 to TRBJ1-2; D remains unclear. Between the trimmed V and J ends, which lost 0 bases and 4 bases, there was a span of 6 bases. The CDR3 sequence is 12 residues long. Germline values: CDR1 SQVTM, CDR2 ANQGSEA. CDR3 bases: TGCAGCGTTGAAGATACGGGCTATGGCTACACCTTC. Protein product: CSVEDTGYGYTF.

This rearrangement joins TRBV6-1 to TRBJ1-5, with 8 positions matching TRBD1. Germline trimming cut 6 bases from V and 2 bases from J; bases unmatched to any gene: 6. Per germline, CDR1 MNHNS and CDR2 SASEGT. CDR3 length: 15 amino acids. The CDR3 DNA is TGTGCCAGCAGGGGAATGGGACAGGGCAATCAGCCCCAGCATTTT. Translating it yields CASRGMGQGNQPQHF.

CDR3: CAWSVLGVGNTIYF. CDR3 coding DNA: TGTGCCTGGAGTGTACTAGGGGTTGGAAACACCATATATTTT. The chain is built from TRBV30 and TRBJ1-3, with D perhaps matching TRBD1 (5 bases). V lost 0 bases and J 3 bases, leaving 9 bases between the germline ends. This CDR3 is 14 amino acids long. Germline V lookup: CDR1 GTSNPN, CDR2 SVGIG (reference sequence).

This clone was observed a few times. This sequence joins TRBV4-1 and TRBJ1-5, with D possibly TRBD1 on 5 matching bases. CDR1 is MGHRA and CDR2 is YSYEKL in the germline V gene. The CDR3 has 16 amino acids. Trimming removed 0 bases at V and 0 bases at J, with 9 bases between. CDR3 in amino acids: CASSQDSTDSNQPQHF. As DNA, the CDR3 is TGCGCCAGCAGCCAAGATTCGACAGATAGCAATCAGCCCCAGCATTTT.

The rearrangement links TRBV6-4 to TRBJ2-1; D is unresolved. The ends were cut back, 8 bases at V and 8 bases at J, with 10 bases in the middle. The CDR3 loop spans 11 amino acids. Germline V gene sequence: CDR1 MRHNA, CDR2 SNTAGT. CDR3 protein: CASHGLDEQFF. Written as DNA, the CDR3 is TGTGCCAGCCATGGTCTAGATGAGCAGTTCTTC.

J is TRBJ2-5 and V is TRBV5-4; D possibly corresponds to TRBD1 (6 bases). V gave up 4 bases and J gave up 3 bases, with 10 bases separating them. The length of the CDR3 is 13 residues. Germline V gene sequence: CDR1 SGHNT, CDR2 YYREEE (reference sequence). Written as DNA, the CDR3 is TGTGCCAGCAGCCCGACAGGAGAAGAGACCCAGTACTTC. As protein: CASSPTGEETQYF.

This clone was recorded only once. The chain links TRBV11-2 to TRBJ1-5; a possible D gene is TRBD1 (5 bases). The CDR3 contains 14 residues. V shed 2 bases and J shed 5 bases, with 10 bases lying between them. In germline, CDR1 is SGHAT, CDR2 FQNNGV. CDR3 in amino acids: CASSLNGGDQPQHF. The CDR3 DNA sequence: TGTGCCAGCAGCTTAAACGGAGGGGATCAGCCCCAGCATTTT.

The V gene is TRBV6-6, the J gene TRBJ2-3, with 10 bases identical to TRBD2. The CDR3 covers 14 residues. Germline V gives CDR1 MNHNY, CDR2 SVGAGI (reference sequence). Germline trimming cut 8 bases from V and 2 bases from J; bases unmatched to any gene: 4. CDR3 sequence (DNA): TGTGCCAGCGAGCGGGGGGGAGCCACAGATACGCAGTATTTT. The encoded protein is CASERGGATDTQYF.

The rearrangement joins TRBV19 to TRBJ2-1; D might be TRBD2 (6 bases). The ends were cut back, 7 bases at V and 5 bases at J, with 15 bases in the middle. The CDR3 sequence is 14 residues long. Germline lookup yields CDR1 LNHDA and CDR2 SQIVND (reference sequence). This CDR3 reads CASMGWRGNNEQFF. CDR3 coding DNA: TGTGCCAGTATGGGGTGGCGGGGAAACAATGAGCAGTTCTTC.

This chain joins TRBV20-1 and TRBJ1-1; D is undetermined. The V gene's germline CDR1 is DFQATT and CDR2 SNEGSKA (reference sequence). V lost 0 bases, J lost 7 bases, and 6 bases lay in between. The CDR3 has 11 residues. The CDR3 reads CSARDLGEAFF. The CDR3, as DNA: TGCAGTGCTAGAGATTTAGGTGAAGCTTTCTTT.

The V call is TRBV10-3, the J call TRBJ1-2, with 7 bases lining up with TRBD1. Per the germline V gene, CDR1 is ENHRY and CDR2 is SYGVKD. Unmatched junction bases numbered 16, after V lost 7 bases and J lost 8 bases. The CDR3 is 15 residues long. The CDR3 sequence is CAINSETGRKGGYTF. The CDR3 DNA reads as TGTGCCATCAATTCGGAGACAGGGAGAAAAGGGGGCTACACCTTC.

V is TRBV5-6 and J is TRBJ2-2, with D possibly being TRBD2 (5 bases). V lost 4 bases and J lost 7, with 11 bases in between. The CDR3 is 13 amino acids. In germline, CDR1 is SGHDT, CDR2 YYEEEE. The CDR3 DNA is TGTGCCAGCAGCCCATCACTAGTCGGGGAGCTGTTTTTT. As protein: CASSPSLVGELFF.

This chain joins TRBV28 and TRBJ1-2, with 11 bases matching TRBD1. The CDR3 runs 16 residues. Germline-derived CDR1 and CDR2 are MDHEN and SYDVKM. V dropped 7 bases and J dropped 4; count of bases not matched to a gene: 11. In DNA form, the CDR3 reads TGTGCCAGCATCACACTCGCCGGGACAGGGGGCTATGGCTACACCTTC. This encodes CASITLAGTGGYGYTF.

V is TRBV27 and J is TRBJ1-2; the D gene is possibly TRBD1 (6 bases). This CDR3 comprises 15 residues. V was clipped by 6 bases and J by 2 bases, with 16 bases between them. Looked up from germline, CDR1 is MNHEY and CDR2 is SMNVEV (reference sequence). The DNA for the CDR3 is TGTGCCAGCAGGGGGGCAGGGAAATCAAACTATGGCTACACCTTC. This gives the protein CASRGAGKSNYGYTF.

The V and J genes are TRBV5-1 and TRBJ2-1; maybe TRBD2 (5 bases). In germline, CDR1 is SGHRS, CDR2 YFSETQ. This CDR3 spans 13 amino acids. V lost 2 bases and J lost 15, with 18 bases in between. CDR3 in amino acids: CASSLYPTSDPFF. The DNA for the CDR3 is TGCGCCAGCAGCTTATACCCTACTAGTGATCCGTTCTTC.

A remark on this clone: Because the CDR3's place on the DNA is in doubt, the DNA is left out and the CDR3 is given as listed by TCRdb. This chain uses TRBV6-5 with TRBJ2-7. Germline V lookup: CDR1 MNHEY, CDR2 SVGAGI. The CDR3 contains 15 residues when both ends are counted. The CDR3 loop reads CASSSSRGLAYEQYF.

The rearrangement joins TRBV28 to TRBJ1-5; D possibly corresponds to TRBD1 (5 bases). The V gene lost 2 bases and the J gene lost 0 bases, with 20 bases spanning the gap. The germline CDR1 and CDR2 sequences are MDHEN and SYDVKM. The CDR3 consists of 19 residues. The CDR3 nucleotides read TGTGCCAGCAGTTTAGCGGGGGGGGTAAGGGTTTATAGCAATCAGCCCCAGCATTTT. Encoded protein: CASSLAGGVRVYSNQPQHF.

There are a few counts of this clone. The chain is built from TRBV6-5 and TRBJ2-2; no clear D gene. The CDR3 loop spans 12 amino acids. Germline-derived CDR1 and CDR2 are MNHEY and SVGAGI. Trimming cost V 5 bases and J 8 bases, with 9 bases left between them. CDR3 region: CASSLLWGELFF. The CDR3 DNA reads as TGTGCCAGCAGTCTCCTCTGGGGGGAGCTGTTTTTT.

The CDR3 nucleotides are TGTGCCAGCAGCCAGACAGGGGCCCCCGGGGAGCTGTTTTTT. This translates into CASSQTGAPGELFF. V gene TRBV14 combines with J gene TRBJ2-2; 8 bases match TRBD1. The CDR3 has 14 amino acids. Germline V CDR1 and CDR2: SGHDN, FVKESK. V was clipped by 3 bases and J by 6 bases; unmatched bases: 3.

The chain recombines TRBV5-1 with TRBJ1-4; the D is unclear. In germline, CDR1 is SGHRS, CDR2 YFSETQ. The CDR3 consists of 14 residues. V dropped 2 bases and J dropped 5 bases, with 10 bases sitting between them. CDR3 nucleotide sequence: TGCGCCAGCAGCTTTCACCAGAACAATGAAAAACTGTTTTTT. It encodes CASSFHQNNEKLFF.

The chain links TRBV6-7 to TRBJ1-2, with D possibly TRBD1 on 5 matching bases. TRBV6-7 is reported as an ORF; its role is uncertain. Trimming cost V 4 bases and J 3 bases, with 12 bases left between them. CDR3 size: 14 residues. CDR3 DNA sequence: TGTGCCAGCAGTTGGGGGGAATACGACTATGGCTACACCTTC. This encodes CASSWGEYDYGYTF.

V and J are TRBV5-1 and TRBJ2-2; no clear D. The CDR3 is made up of 14 amino acids. Deletions cut 1 base from V and 1 base from J, with 5 bases between. CDR1 SGHRS and CDR2 YFSETQ come from the germline V gene. CDR3 protein: CASSLNENTGELFF. The CDR3 coding sequence is TGCGCCAGCAGCTTGAACGAGAACACCGGGGAGCTGTTTTTT.

The V gene is TRBV18, the J gene TRBJ1-1, with a possible D match to TRBD1 (6 bases). V lost 3 bases and J lost 4, with 15 bases in between. This CDR3 has 15 residues. From germline, CDR1 is KGHSH and CDR2 LQKENI. In DNA form, the CDR3 reads TGTGCCAGCTCACCGCAAACAGGGCGCGGCACTGAAGCTTTCTTT. Its protein product is CASSPQTGRGTEAFF.

The chain is built from TRBV4-1 and TRBJ2-6; D ambiguous. The germline V gene encodes CDR1 MGHRA and CDR2 YSYEKL. There are 13 residues in the CDR3. Trimming cost V 7 bases and J 1 base, with 5 bases left between them. The CDR3 spells CASTESGANVLTF. DNA of the CDR3: TGCGCCAGCACTGAGTCTGGGGCCAACGTCCTGACTTTC.

The genes are TRBV2 and TRBJ1-1, with D tentatively TRBD1 (6 bases). This CDR3 region has 14 residues. The V gene lost 5 bases and the J gene lost 3 bases, with 13 bases spanning the gap. Germline loops: CDR1 SNHLY, CDR2 FYNNEI. The CDR3 DNA sequence: TGTGCCAGCAGTCCAGGGCCAGGGGACACTGAAGCTTTCTTT. This encodes CASSPGPGDTEAFF.

The DNA for the CDR3 is TGTGCCAGCAGCTTCGGGACGATCAATCAGCCCCAGCATTTT. This encodes CASSFGTINQPQHF. This chain links TRBV7-2 with TRBJ1-5, with a weak D call TRBD1 (5 bases). The V gene's germline CDR1 is SGHTA and CDR2 FQGNSA. The CDR3 extends over 14 amino acids. Between the trimmed V and J ends, which lost 3 bases and 3 bases, there was a span of 9 bases.

The chain recombines TRBV28 with TRBJ2-7, with 7 bases aligning to TRBD2. The J segment lost 7 bases and the V segment lost 7 bases, leaving 16 bases of the junction unmatched. Looked up from germline, CDR1 is MDHEN and CDR2 is SYDVKM. The CDR3 has 15 residues. DNA for the CDR3: TGTGCCAGCATCGCGGGAGTCCCGAAAGCGGGAGAGCAGTACTTC. Translated, it gives CASIAGVPKAGEQYF.

This chain connects TRBV27 to TRBJ2-3; no reliable D call. Germline assignment: CDR1 MNHEY and CDR2 SMNVEV (reference sequence). V dropped 7 bases and J dropped 0 bases, with 8 bases sitting between them. The CDR3 spans 13 residues. In nucleotides, the CDR3 is TGTGCCAGCATTGCGACTAGCACAGATACGCAGTATTTT. Translated, it gives CASIATSTDTQYF.

The chain carries TRBV6-1 and TRBJ2-7, with 8 bases aligning to TRBD2. Looked up from germline, CDR1 is MNHNS and CDR2 is SASEGT. Trimming at V came to 10 bases and at J to 5 bases, leaving 13 bases not matched to a gene. The CDR3 runs to 14 residues. CDR3 bases: TGTGCCACCCACACTAGCGGTCTTACGGACGAGCAGTACTTC. This gives the protein CATHTSGLTDEQYF.